This TCR beta chain was sequenced for a study of blood T cell repertoires in COVID-19. Method: immunoSEQ multiplex PCR; TCRdb's copy keeps in-frame clones and lacks some. The sample carries 290,000 or so clones, around 86% recorded once. This clone has just one count. The clonotype was recovered from a woman aged 18-35 years who had recovered from COVID-19. Sequenced material: PBMCs or T cells enriched from blood (not recorded which).

The CDR3 is CSVATGVSNQPQHF. For the CDR3, the DNA is TGCAGCGTTGCTACAGGGGTAAGCAATCAGCCCCAGCATTTT. The rearrangement links TRBV29-1 to TRBJ1-5, with TRBD1 matching over 7 bases. The CDR3 has 14 residues. Germline CDR1 and CDR2: SQVTM and ANQGSEA. V gave up 4 bases and J gave up 1 base; unmatched junction bases: 4.